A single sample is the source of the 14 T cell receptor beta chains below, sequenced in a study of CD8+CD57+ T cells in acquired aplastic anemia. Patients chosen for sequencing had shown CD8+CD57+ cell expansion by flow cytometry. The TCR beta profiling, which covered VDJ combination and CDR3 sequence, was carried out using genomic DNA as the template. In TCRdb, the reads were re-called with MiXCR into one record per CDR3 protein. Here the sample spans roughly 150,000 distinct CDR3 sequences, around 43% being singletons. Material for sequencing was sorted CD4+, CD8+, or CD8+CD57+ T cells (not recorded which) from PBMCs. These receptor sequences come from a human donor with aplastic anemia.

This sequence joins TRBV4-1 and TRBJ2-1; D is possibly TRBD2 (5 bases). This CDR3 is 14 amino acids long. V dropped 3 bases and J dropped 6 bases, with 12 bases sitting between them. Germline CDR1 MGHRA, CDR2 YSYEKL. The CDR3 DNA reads TGCGCCAGCAGCCACCGTTCGGAGGTCAATGAGCAGTTCTTC. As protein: CASSHRSEVNEQFF.

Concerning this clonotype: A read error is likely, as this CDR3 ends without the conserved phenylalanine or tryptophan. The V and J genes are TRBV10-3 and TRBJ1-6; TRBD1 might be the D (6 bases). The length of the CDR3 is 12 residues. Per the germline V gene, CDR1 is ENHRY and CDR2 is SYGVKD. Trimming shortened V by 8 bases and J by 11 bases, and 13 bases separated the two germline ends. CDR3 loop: CAIQEQGTPLHL. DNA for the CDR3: TGTGCCATCCAGGAACAGGGAACACCCCTCCACCTT.

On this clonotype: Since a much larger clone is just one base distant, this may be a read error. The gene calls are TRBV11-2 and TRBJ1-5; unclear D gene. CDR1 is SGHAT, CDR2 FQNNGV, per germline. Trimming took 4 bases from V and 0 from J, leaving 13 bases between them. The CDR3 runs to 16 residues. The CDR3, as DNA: TGTGCCAGCAGCTCGGAGGTAGAAGATAGCAATCAGCCCCAGCATTTT. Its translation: CASSSEVEDSNQPQHF.

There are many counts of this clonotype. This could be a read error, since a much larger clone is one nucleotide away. CDR3 in DNA: TGCAGCGTTGAAGATCATGACCCCACAGATACGCAGTATTTT. This gives the protein CSVEDHDPTDTQYF. This sequence joins TRBV29-1 and TRBJ2-3, with D hard to call. V was trimmed by 0 bases and J by 2 bases, leaving 9 bases between them. Germline loops: CDR1 SQVTM, CDR2 ANQGSEA. There are 14 residues in the CDR3.

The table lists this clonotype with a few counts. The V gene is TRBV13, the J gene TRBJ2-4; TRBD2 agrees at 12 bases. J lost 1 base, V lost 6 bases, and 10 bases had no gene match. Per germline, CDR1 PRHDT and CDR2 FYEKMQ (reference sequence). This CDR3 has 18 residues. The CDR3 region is CASSLRTSGALAKNIQYF. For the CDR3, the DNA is TGTGCCAGCAGTCTTAGGACTAGCGGGGCACTCGCCAAAAACATTCAGTACTTC.

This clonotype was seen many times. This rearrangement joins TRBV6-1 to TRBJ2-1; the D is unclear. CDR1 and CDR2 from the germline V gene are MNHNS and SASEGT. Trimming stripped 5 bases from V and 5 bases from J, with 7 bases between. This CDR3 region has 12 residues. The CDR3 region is CASSRIDNEQFF. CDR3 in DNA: TGTGCCAGCAGTCGAATAGACAATGAGCAGTTCTTC.

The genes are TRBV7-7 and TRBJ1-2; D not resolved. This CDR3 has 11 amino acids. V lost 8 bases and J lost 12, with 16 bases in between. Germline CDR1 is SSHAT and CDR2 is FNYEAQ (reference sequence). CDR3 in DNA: TGTGCCAGCCGGGCCCTCGGTGGAAACACCTTC. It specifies CASRALGGNTF.

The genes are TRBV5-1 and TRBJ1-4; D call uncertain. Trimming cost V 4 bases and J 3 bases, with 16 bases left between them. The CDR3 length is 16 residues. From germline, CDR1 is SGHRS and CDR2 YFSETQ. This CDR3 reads CASSPGGWAANEKLFF. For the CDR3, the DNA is TGCGCCAGCAGCCCGGGCGGTTGGGCAGCTAATGAAAAACTGTTTTTT.

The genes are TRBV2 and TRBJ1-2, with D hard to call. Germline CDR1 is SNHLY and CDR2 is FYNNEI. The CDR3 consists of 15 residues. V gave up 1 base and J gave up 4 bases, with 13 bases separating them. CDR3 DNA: TGTGCCAGCAGTGAAGGGGCCACCGGAAGCTATGGCTACACCTTC. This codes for CASSEGATGSYGYTF.

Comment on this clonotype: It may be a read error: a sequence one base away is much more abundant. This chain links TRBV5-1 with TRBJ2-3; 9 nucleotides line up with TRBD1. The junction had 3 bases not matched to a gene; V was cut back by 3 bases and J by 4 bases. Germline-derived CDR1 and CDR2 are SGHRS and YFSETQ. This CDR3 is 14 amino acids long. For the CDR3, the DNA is TGCGCCAGCAGCTCTACAGGGGGCGCAGATACGCAGTATTTT. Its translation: CASSSTGGADTQYF.

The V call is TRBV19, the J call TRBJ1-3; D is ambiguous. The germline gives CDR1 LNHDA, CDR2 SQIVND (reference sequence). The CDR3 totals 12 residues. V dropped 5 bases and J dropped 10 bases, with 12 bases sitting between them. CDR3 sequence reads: CASSPTRRTIYF. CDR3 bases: TGTGCCAGTAGTCCGACCAGAAGGACCATATATTTT.

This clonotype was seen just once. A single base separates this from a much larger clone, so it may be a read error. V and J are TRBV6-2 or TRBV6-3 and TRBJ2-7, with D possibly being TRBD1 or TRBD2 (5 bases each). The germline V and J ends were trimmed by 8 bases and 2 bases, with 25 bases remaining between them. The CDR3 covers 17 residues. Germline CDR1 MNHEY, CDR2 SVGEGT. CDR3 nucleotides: TGTGCCAGCGGGAGTGACAGCAGTGCCCTGCGGGCCTACGAGCAGTACGTC. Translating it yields CASGSDSSALRAYEQYV.

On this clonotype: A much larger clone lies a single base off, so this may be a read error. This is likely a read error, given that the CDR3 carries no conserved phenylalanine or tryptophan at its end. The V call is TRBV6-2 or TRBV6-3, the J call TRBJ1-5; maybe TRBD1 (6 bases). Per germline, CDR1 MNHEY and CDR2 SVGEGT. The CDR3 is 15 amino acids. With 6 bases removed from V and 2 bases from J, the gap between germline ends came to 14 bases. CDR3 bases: TGTGCCAGCAGGTTACTGGGGGCAGGCAATCAGCCCCAGCATCTT. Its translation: CASRLLGAGNQPQHL.

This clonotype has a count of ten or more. CDR3 residues: CASSMDRGGFF. In DNA form, the CDR3 reads TGTGCCAGCAGCATGGACAGGGGCGGTTTCTTT. The J gene is TRBJ1-1, the V gene TRBV12-3 or TRBV12-4; 9 bases fit TRBD1. This CDR3 region has 11 residues. Losses at the gene ends were 6 bases for V and 13 bases for J; bases not matched to a gene: 6.